This T cell receptor beta chain was profiled in a study of graft-versus-host responses after intestinal transplantation. Study-level background: Multivisceral, liver-intestinal, or isolated intestinal transplants were performed in recipients. Study-wide points: There were GvH clones found in recipient marrow, and some of them appeared first in ileum or blood. Early post-transplant HvG declines were associated with peak circulating GvH clone levels.

Here immunoSEQ multiplex PCR was the method, and the copy in TCRdb shows in-frame clones only, minus some. The sample holds some 130,000 clones; roughly 93% are singletons and the top ten take approximately 0.11%. Remarks on this clone: Antigen: not known.

This CDR3 is 12 amino acids long. Germline values: CDR1 MNHNS, CDR2 SASEGT. The ends were cut back, 2 bases at V and 8 bases at J, with 10 bases in the middle. This chain joins TRBV6-1 and TRBJ2-7; TRBD1 or TRBD2 may be the D gene (5 bases each). The sequenced sample was unstimulated CD4+ T cells sorted from spleen or lymph node cells, obtained before intestinal transplant. The sequence was collected from a human donor who received an intestinal transplant. The CDR3 protein is CASSERGAQQYF. In DNA form, the CDR3 reads TGTGCCAGCAGTGAAAGGGGAGCCCAGCAGTACTTC.